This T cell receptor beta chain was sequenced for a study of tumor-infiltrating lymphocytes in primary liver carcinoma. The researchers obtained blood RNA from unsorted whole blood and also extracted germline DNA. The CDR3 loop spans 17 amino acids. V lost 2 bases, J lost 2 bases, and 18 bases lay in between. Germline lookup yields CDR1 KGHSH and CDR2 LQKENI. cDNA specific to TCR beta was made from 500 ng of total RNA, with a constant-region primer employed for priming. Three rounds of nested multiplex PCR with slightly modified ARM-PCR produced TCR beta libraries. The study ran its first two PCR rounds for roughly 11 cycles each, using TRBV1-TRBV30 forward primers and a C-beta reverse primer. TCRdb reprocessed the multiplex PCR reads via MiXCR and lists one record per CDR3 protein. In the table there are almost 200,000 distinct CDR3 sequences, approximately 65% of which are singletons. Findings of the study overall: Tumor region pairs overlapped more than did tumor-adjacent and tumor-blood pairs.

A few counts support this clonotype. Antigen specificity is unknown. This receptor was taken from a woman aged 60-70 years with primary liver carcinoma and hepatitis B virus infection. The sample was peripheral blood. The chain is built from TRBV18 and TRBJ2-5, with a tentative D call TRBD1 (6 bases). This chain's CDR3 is CASSPSRSRGYQETQYF. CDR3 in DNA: TGTGCCAGCTCACCATCGCGGAGCAGGGGATATCAAGAGACCCAGTACTTC. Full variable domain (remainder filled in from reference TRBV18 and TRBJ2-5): NAGVMQNPRHLVRRRGQEARLRCSPMKGHSHVYWYRQLPEEGLKFMVYLQKENIIDESGMPKERFSAEFPKEGPSILRIQQVVRGDSAAYFCASSPSRSRGYQETQYFGPGTRLLVL.